This TCR beta chain was profiled in a study of blood T cells in healthy people across ages. A J-beta primer mix and a sample-barcoded 5' primer were used in a second PCR of about 7 to 12 cycles. TCRdb called the 5' RACE reads again in MiXCR, with one record for every CDR3 protein. Counted here are roughly 560,000 distinct CDR3 sequences, 24% occurring once; the ten biggest clones make up roughly 9.4%. Study-level findings and limits: A strong correlation between TCR beta diversity and naive T cell percentage was seen.

In this sample, this clonotype turned up a few times. Its antigen is undetermined. The CDR3 loop spans 16 amino acids. V was shortened by 3 bases and J by 2 bases, with 17 bases between the two germline ends. In germline, CDR1 is MGHRA, CDR2 YSYEKL. The sample was also linked to a second study, of T cells of mothers and their children.

The sequence derives from a boy between 5 and 17 years old in good health. The chain recombines TRBV4-1 with TRBJ2-7; possibly TRBD1 or TRBD2 for D (5 bases each). The source material was blood. CDR3 sequence (DNA): TGCGCCAGCAGCCACGTCCGGGACCTTTATACCTACGAGCAGTACTTC. It codes for CASSHVRDLYTYEQYF.